The present entry profiles one TCR beta chain with its context. PCR involved 60 Vbeta and 13 Jbeta primers. Profiled with immunoSEQ multiplex PCR; TCRdb holds only in-frame clones, not every one. The sample yields around 110,000 clones, around three quarters seen once. The entry originates in a study of cytomegalovirus exposure and HLA in healthy donors. The V gene end was trimmed by 4 bases and the J gene end by 4 bases; junction bases not matched to a gene: 0. The CDR3 loop spans 12 amino acids. Germline assignment: CDR1 PRHDT and CDR2 FYEKMQ (reference sequence). Sequenced input: PBMCs. This sequence was found in a woman aged 18 to 35 in good health and CMV-seropositive. V usage is TRBV13 and J usage is TRBJ2-7; TRBD1 matches at 8 bases. The CDR3 DNA follows: TGTGCCAGCAGCTGGACAGGGTACGAGCAGTACTTC. Translation gives CASSWTGYEQYF.